The clone carrying this T cell receptor beta chain was recorded only once. The data derive from a study of blood T cell repertoires in COVID-19. Study context: The United States, Italy and Spain provided the acute and convalescent COVID-19 samples.

Per germline, CDR1 SGHRS and CDR2 YFSETQ. Between the trimmed V and J ends, which lost 0 bases and 8 bases, there was a span of 24 bases. There are 19 residues in the CDR3. Original handling: Estimation of nucleated cell counts relied on the amplification of reference gene primers. This table comes from immunoSEQ multiplex PCR, and its TCRdb copy is limited to in-frame clones, with some not included. That table is the source of V, J and clone size, and D and trimming were worked out from the DNA. The data contain fewer than 450,000 clones, roughly 87% of them singletons. Participants were aged about 18 to 90 years, lived in some 23 US areas, and enrolled virtually. Resolution of symptoms, clearance, or two negative PCRs was present in recovered Cohort 3 donors.

This chain joins TRBV5-1 and TRBJ1-6; the D is unclear. The receptor was isolated from a young woman who had recovered from COVID-19. Sequenced: PBMCs or T cells enriched from blood (not recorded which). The CDR3 spells CASSLGIGLSHFQDSPLHF. The DNA of the CDR3 is TGCGCCAGCAGCTTGGGCATTGGACTATCCCATTTCCAAGATTCACCCCTCCACTTT.